The 10 T cell receptor beta chains below were found in one sample sequenced in a study of early T cells in non-severe SARS-CoV-2 infection. TCRdb re-derived calls from the 5' RACE reads in MiXCR, one entry per CDR3 protein. The sample carries tens of thousands of distinct CDR3 sequences, around 7% recorded once. Source material: whole blood. The receptors were gathered from an adult who was a healthcare worker with PCR-confirmed SARS-CoV-2 infection or an uninfected control (not recorded which).

This clonotype was found many times. CDR3 protein: CASRLKGSDGYTF. The CDR3 DNA sequence: TGTGCCAGTAGATTAAAGGGGAGTGATGGCTACACCTTC. V is TRBV19 and J is TRBJ1-2; the D gene is possibly TRBD1 (5 bases). Germline-derived CDR1 and CDR2 are LNHDA and SQIVND (reference sequence). Trimming cost V 6 bases and J 6 bases, with 14 bases left between them. The CDR3 length is 13 residues.

This rearrangement joins TRBV18 to TRBJ2-3; 7 bases map to TRBD1. J lost 3 bases, V lost 3 bases, and 9 bases had no gene match. Germline V gene data show CDR1 as KGHSH and CDR2 as LQKENI. This CDR3 spans 16 amino acids. CDR3 sequence reads: CASSPLWARGTDTQYF. CDR3 coding DNA: TGTGCCAGCTCACCCCTTTGGGCCAGGGGGACAGATACGCAGTATTTT. Full variable domain (missing parts from reference TRBV18 and TRBJ2-3): NAGVMQNPRHLVRRRGQEARLRCSPMKGHSHVYWYRQLPEEGLKFMVYLQKENIIDESGMPKERFSAEFPKEGPSILRIQQVVRGDSAAYFCASSPLWARGTDTQYFGPGTRLTVL.

This clonotype has a handful of counts. This chain joins TRBV27 and TRBJ1-3; D remains unclear. The CDR3 totals 13 residues. V gave up 4 bases and J gave up 4 bases, with 8 bases separating them. Germline assignment: CDR1 MNHEY and CDR2 SMNVEV (reference sequence). CDR3 bases: TGTGCCAGCAGTTCCGTCAGGGGAAACACCATATATTTT. Its translation is CASSSVRGNTIYF.

This clonotype has ten or more counts. The CDR3 region is CASSCRDGFPYEQYF. In DNA form, the CDR3 reads TGTGCCAGCAGCTGCAGGGACGGATTTCCCTACGAGCAGTACTTC. J is TRBJ2-7 and V is TRBV21-1; the D call of TRBD1 is as the table states it, not checked on the DNA. TRBV21-1 is an annotated pseudogene. The CDR3 contains 15 residues.

This clonotype was detected ten times or more. The V and J genes are TRBV7-9 and TRBJ1-4; 9 positions match TRBD1. Germline values: CDR1 SEHNR, CDR2 FQNEAQ (reference sequence). The CDR3 is made up of 12 amino acids. V trimming: 8 bases; J trimming: 8 bases; junction bases outside the gene matches: 3. The CDR3 is CASGTGQEKLFF. The CDR3, as DNA: TGTGCCAGCGGGACAGGGCAAGAAAAACTGTTTTTT.

There are many counts of this clonotype. V and J are TRBV20-1 and TRBJ2-1, with 9 nucleotides matching TRBD2. Germline values: CDR1 DFQATT, CDR2 SNEGSKA (reference sequence). The CDR3 is made up of 16 amino acids. V was pared by 6 bases and J by 5 bases, with 14 bases of the junction left unmatched. The CDR3 here is CSALFRRGGLNNEQFF. The CDR3 nucleotides are TGCAGTGCCCTCTTCCGGCGGGGGGGCCTGAACAATGAGCAGTTCTTC.

This clonotype was counted only a few times. The chain is built from TRBV20-1 and TRBJ2-3; 7 nucleotides line up with TRBD2. From germline, CDR1 is DFQATT and CDR2 SNEGSKA (reference sequence). The length of the CDR3 is 16 residues. The ends lost 4 bases at V and 4 bases at J; junction bases unmatched: 14. CDR3 coding DNA: TGCAGTGCTACACCCTATCGGGGGGAGATCGCAGATACGCAGTATTTT. As protein: CSATPYRGEIADTQYF.

The rearrangement joins TRBV7-9 to TRBJ2-5; 7 nucleotides agree with TRBD2. Germline V CDR1 and CDR2: SEHNR, FQNEAQ (reference sequence). V shed 5 bases and J 6 bases; nucleotides not matched to a gene: 6. This CDR3 has 13 amino acids. Here the CDR3 reads CASSRSGTQTQYF. In DNA, the CDR3 is TGTGCCAGCAGCCGAAGCGGGACTCAGACCCAGTACTTC.

This clonotype has a handful of counts. V usage is TRBV12-3 or TRBV12-4 and J usage is TRBJ2-3; D tentatively fits TRBD1 or TRBD2 (6 bases each). This CDR3 is 16 amino acids long. V gave up 4 bases and J gave up 1 base, with 15 bases separating them. CDR3: CASSSGGHWGTDTQYF. In DNA form, the CDR3 reads TGTGCCAGCAGTTCCGGGGGACACTGGGGCACAGATACGCAGTATTTT.

This clonotype was observed at least ten times. The chain couples TRBV5-1 to TRBJ2-3; no clear D gene. CDR1 is SGHRS and CDR2 is YFSETQ in the germline V gene. V lost 0 bases and J lost 5, with 13 bases in between. The CDR3 is made up of 15 amino acids. CDR3 in amino acids: CASSLEEPLGDTQYF. Written as DNA, the CDR3 is TGCGCCAGCAGCTTGGAAGAACCGCTCGGAGATACGCAGTATTTT.